What follows are 31 T cell receptor beta chains derived from one specimen sequenced in a study of radiation and T cells in renal cell carcinoma. Clones were sequenced by immunoSEQ multiplex PCR, and TCRdb holds only the in-frame ones, with some missing. This sample yields roughly 150,000 clones, of which 87% are seen a single time; 10% to 15% belongs to the top ten. Documented time point: blood 2 weeks post-SBRT. Treatment in this sample: 15 Gy SBRT to primary tumor, nephrectomy 4 weeks later. Sequencing used blood, obtained from a patient whose treatment included radiotherapy and nephrectomy. These receptors were obtained from a woman aged 45-65 years with renal cell carcinoma.

This clone has more than one count but fewer than ten. V gene TRBV6-6 combines with J gene TRBJ1-2, with D tentatively TRBD1 (6 bases). The V end was cut by 7 bases, the J end by 4 bases, with 19 bases between. The CDR3 contains 15 residues. Germline CDR1 is MNHNY and CDR2 is SVGAGI (reference sequence). This CDR3 is CASTRQVPNLYGYTF. As DNA, the CDR3 is TGTGCCAGCACCCGACAGGTCCCTAATCTCTATGGCTACACCTTC.

The chain links TRBV6-1 to TRBJ1-2; a possible D gene is TRBD1 (6 bases). V lost 4 bases and J 6 bases, leaving 18 bases between the germline ends. Germline CDR1 is MNHNS and CDR2 is SASEGT. This CDR3 has 15 amino acids. This chain's CDR3 is CASSVEASKGDGYTF. Here the CDR3 DNA reads TGTGCCAGCAGTGTTGAGGCTTCGAAGGGGGATGGCTACACCTTC.

The chain links TRBV9 to TRBJ1-1; D not certain. The germline V gene has CDR1 SGDLS and CDR2 YYNGEE. The CDR3 spans 13 residues. V was pared by 4 bases and J by 3 bases, with 10 bases between. The CDR3: CASSFTLDTEAFF. CDR3 nucleotides: TGTGCCAGCAGCTTCACACTGGACACTGAAGCTTTCTTT.

The V and J genes are TRBV5-6 and TRBJ2-3; D is undetermined. The CDR3 length is 15 residues. Germline V gene lookup returns CDR1 SGHDT and CDR2 YYEEEE. Between the trimmed V and J ends, which lost 1 base and 4 bases, there was a span of 13 bases. Here the CDR3 reads CASSLSWPKADTQYF. Here the CDR3 DNA reads TGTGCCAGCAGCTTGTCATGGCCAAAGGCAGATACGCAGTATTTT.

The rearrangement joins TRBV11-2 to TRBJ2-5, with TRBD2 as a possible D gene (5 bases). Trimming stripped 4 bases from V and 4 bases from J, with 16 bases between. The CDR3 contains 15 residues. Germline V gene data show CDR1 as SGHAT and CDR2 as FQNNGV. Here the CDR3 reads CASSSGEGVAETQYF. The CDR3 DNA follows: TGTGCCAGCAGCTCTGGCGAGGGCGTCGCAGAGACCCAGTACTTC.

To note about this clone: The same CDR3 arises from other DNA sequences in this sample as well. This chain connects TRBV12-5 to TRBJ1-2; D is unresolved. The V end was cut by 3 bases, the J end by 5 bases, with 4 bases between. The CDR3 totals 11 residues. The germline gives CDR1 LGHNT, CDR2 FRNRAP. The CDR3 DNA is TGTGCTAGTGGTTTACTTTATGGCTACACCTTC. Amino acids: CASGLLYGYTF.

This chain links TRBV5-1 with TRBJ2-2; D is uncertain. This CDR3 has 14 amino acids. V was pared by 4 bases and J by 4 bases, with 11 bases between. Germline lookup yields CDR1 SGHRS and CDR2 YFSETQ. CDR3 residues: CASSLQLSTGELFF. In DNA form, the CDR3 reads TGCGCCAGCAGCCTACAGCTGAGCACCGGGGAGCTGTTTTTT.

The rearrangement links TRBV5-6 to TRBJ1-2, with TRBD1 as a possible D gene (5 bases). Germline V lookup: CDR1 SGHDT, CDR2 YYEEEE. The CDR3 runs 14 residues. V was clipped by 4 bases and J by 3 bases, with 13 bases between them. The CDR3 DNA follows: TGTGCCAGCAGCCCCTCGGGACCCTACTATGGCTACACCTTC. Translated, it gives CASSPSGPYYGYTF.

The chain joins TRBV4-1 to TRBJ2-2; a weak D match, TRBD1 (6 bases). The germline CDR1 and CDR2 sequences are MGHRA and YSYEKL. The germline V and J ends were trimmed by 4 bases and 4 bases, with 16 bases remaining between them. The CDR3 runs 16 residues. The CDR3 DNA is TGCGCCAGCAGCCCCACCCAGGGGTTCGGCACCGGGGAGCTGTTTTTT. Residues: CASSPTQGFGTGELFF.

This clone was counted a single time. The rearrangement uses TRBV29-1 and TRBJ2-6; either TRBD1 or TRBD2 may supply D (6 bases each). The CDR3 has 15 amino acids. V lost 1 base to trimming and J lost 3 bases, with 10 bases between them. From germline, CDR1 is SQVTM and CDR2 ANQGSEA. The CDR3 loop reads CSVEGGAGGANVLTF. The CDR3, as DNA: TGCAGCGTTGAAGGGGGGGCAGGTGGGGCCAACGTCCTGACTTTC.

A word on this clone: This same CDR3 is encoded by further DNA sequences in the sample. The chain links TRBV7-9 to TRBJ2-7; 7 positions match TRBD1. CDR3 size: 14 residues. The germline V gene encodes CDR1 SEHNR and CDR2 FQNEAQ (reference sequence). V was clipped by 3 bases and J by 0 bases; unmatched bases: 2. The CDR3 reads CASSLAGGSYEQYF. The CDR3 coding sequence is TGTGCCAGCAGCTTGGCAGGGGGCTCCTACGAGCAGTACTTC.

This chain connects TRBV7-8 to TRBJ2-7; 7 positions agree with TRBD1. This CDR3 has 16 residues. The V and J ends lost 2 bases and 3 bases, in that order; junction bases with no gene match: 10. CDR1 SGHVS and CDR2 FQNEAQ come from the germline V gene. CDR3 amino acids: CASSLNSGDSFYEQYF. In nucleotides, the CDR3 is TGTGCCAGCAGCTTAAATTCTGGGGACAGCTTCTACGAGCAGTACTTC.

The chain carries TRBV6-4 and TRBJ2-1; D gene ambiguous. With 5 bases removed from V and 2 bases from J, the gap between germline ends came to 13 bases. The germline gives CDR1 MRHNA, CDR2 SNTAGT. The length of the CDR3 is 15 residues. In DNA, the CDR3 is TGTGCCAGCAGTCCTAGATTGGTCCCCTACAATGAGCAGTTCTTC. Its protein product is CASSPRLVPYNEQFF.

This clone appeared once. The rearrangement links TRBV28 to TRBJ2-7; D gene uncertain. Trimming removed 5 bases from V and 3 bases from J, with 5 bases in between. Germline V gives CDR1 MDHEN, CDR2 SYDVKM. The CDR3 spans 11 residues. CDR3 DNA: TGTGCCAGCAGTCTCCGCTACGAGCAGTACTTC. Its translation is CASSLRYEQYF.

This clone was detected once. The gene calls are TRBV5-1 and TRBJ2-3, with 10 bases lining up with TRBD1. V shed 3 bases, J shed 6 bases, and the junction held 7 bases outside the gene matches. CDR3 length: 15 residues. Germline V gives CDR1 SGHRS, CDR2 YFSETQ. In DNA form, the CDR3 reads TGCGCCAGCAGCTACCCGGGACAGGGGTTGGATACGCAGTATTTT. It encodes CASSYPGQGLDTQYF.

The chain employs TRBV19 and TRBJ2-5; the match to TRBD2 covers 14 bases. The CDR3 is 19 residues long. Germline CDR1 and CDR2: LNHDA and SQIVND (reference sequence). V shed 5 bases and J 5 bases; nucleotides not matched to a gene: 16. In nucleotides, the CDR3 is TGTGCCAGTAGTCCTTGGACTAGCGGGGGGCCCGGGGGGATGGAGACCCAGTACTTC. The encoded protein is CASSPWTSGGPGGMETQYF.

Of note for this clone: This specimen includes other DNA sequences encoding the same CDR3. The chain uses TRBV5-1 and TRBJ1-1; perhaps TRBD1 as D (5 bases). Germline CDR1 is SGHRS and CDR2 is YFSETQ. Trimming stripped 3 bases from V and 3 bases from J, with 9 bases between. The CDR3 totals 13 residues. The CDR3 DNA is TGCGCCAGCAGCTCTGGGACGGACACTGAAGCTTTCTTT. Amino acids: CASSSGTDTEAFF.

This chain uses TRBV13 with TRBJ2-5, with D perhaps matching TRBD1 (5 bases). This CDR3 comprises 16 residues. The germline V and J ends were trimmed by 5 bases and 4 bases, with 20 bases remaining between them. Looked up from germline, CDR1 is PRHDT and CDR2 is FYEKMQ (reference sequence). CDR3 sequence reads: CASSLSAQGLGETQYF. CDR3 coding DNA: TGTGCCAGCAGCCTCTCTGCGCAGGGTCTGGGAGAGACCCAGTACTTC.

This clone was seen a single time. CDR3 DNA sequence: TGTGCCAGCTCACCGAAGGGGGATCAGCCCCAGCATTTT. Translating gives CASSPKGDQPQHF. This rearrangement joins TRBV18 to TRBJ1-5; maybe TRBD1 (6 bases). The CDR3 length is 13 residues. V dropped 3 bases and J dropped 5 bases, with 8 bases sitting between them. CDR1 and CDR2 (germline): KGHSH, LQKENI.

This chain uses TRBV5-1 with TRBJ1-2; TRBD1 might be the D (5 bases). CDR3 length: 19 amino acids. CDR1 SGHRS and CDR2 YFSETQ come from the germline V gene. Trimming left V 4 bases short and J 3 bases short, with 28 bases between. The CDR3 bases are TGCGCCAGCAGCCAGGGACGAGGACCCAAAAGAGATAAGGACTATGGCTACACCTTC. Its translation is CASSQGRGPKRDKDYGYTF.

J is TRBJ2-3 and V is TRBV4-2; 10 bases are shared with TRBD2. Germline assignment: CDR1 LGHNA and CDR2 YNFKEQ. V was pared by 4 bases and J by 6 bases, with 10 bases of the junction left unmatched. The CDR3 spans 16 residues. This CDR3 reads CASSPLAGSTVDTQYF. CDR3 nucleotides: TGTGCCAGCAGCCCACTAGCGGGGTCTACTGTGGATACGCAGTATTTT.

This chain links TRBV21-1 with TRBJ1-5; TRBD1, the table's D call, was not compared with the DNA. TRBV21-1 corresponds to a pseudogene. CDR3 size: 16 residues. The CDR3 nucleotides read TGTGCCAGCAGCAGGGGGGTGACAGGGGGCGGCCAGCCCCAGCATTTT. Translation gives CASSRGVTGGGQPQHF.

The genes are TRBV7-9 and TRBJ2-5; 12 positions match TRBD2. V shed 5 bases, J shed 5 bases, and the junction held 12 bases outside the gene matches. This CDR3 spans 17 amino acids. Germline V lookup: CDR1 SEHNR, CDR2 FQNEAQ (reference sequence). The CDR3 sequence: CASSQPPSGGAGETQYF. The CDR3 region has the DNA TGTGCCAGCAGCCAACCGCCTAGCGGGGGGGCCGGGGAGACCCAGTACTTC.

This clone appeared a single time. The CDR3 is CASSREGLAYEQYF. The CDR3 region has the DNA TGCGCCAGCAGCCGGGAGGGCCTAGCCTACGAGCAGTACTTC. This sequence joins TRBV5-1 and TRBJ2-7, with 8 bases lining up with TRBD2. V shed 4 bases and J 2 bases; nucleotides not matched to a gene: 5. Germline values: CDR1 SGHRS, CDR2 YFSETQ. This CDR3 spans 14 amino acids.

This chain connects TRBV15 to TRBJ2-5; 9 bases align to TRBD1. The germline V gene encodes CDR1 LNHNV and CDR2 YYDKDF (reference sequence). The CDR3 totals 15 residues. Losses at the gene ends were 6 bases for V and 4 bases for J; bases not matched to a gene: 9. CDR3 amino acids: CATSARTGEVETQYF. The CDR3, as DNA: TGTGCCACCAGTGCGCGGACAGGGGAAGTAGAGACCCAGTACTTC. The variable domain in full, completed from reference TRBV15 and TRBJ2-5, reads DAMVIQNPRYQVTQFGKPVTLSCSQTLNHNVMYWYQQKSSQAPKLLFHYYDKDFNNEADTPDNFQSRRPNTSFCFLDIRSPGLGDTAMYLCATSARTGEVETQYFGPGTRLLVL.

The V call is TRBV19, the J call TRBJ1-2; D is undetermined. V was cut by 5 bases and J by 8 bases, with 15 bases left in between. The CDR3 length is 13 residues. Germline-derived CDR1 and CDR2 are LNHDA and SQIVND (reference sequence). The CDR3 DNA follows: TGTGCCAGTAGTCCCCAAGTAGGAGGGGGCTACACCTTC. It codes for CASSPQVGGGYTF.

The rearrangement links TRBV6-6 to TRBJ1-2; a possible D gene is TRBD1 (5 bases). V was clipped by 5 bases and J by 6 bases, with 16 bases between them. The CDR3 sequence is 14 residues long. Germline CDR1 MNHNY, CDR2 SVGAGI (reference sequence). CDR3 amino acids: CASSTSGGEDGYTF. The DNA of the CDR3 is TGTGCCAGCAGTACATCGGGGGGAGAGGATGGCTACACCTTC.

This clone occurred once. J is TRBJ2-3 and V is TRBV30; D perhaps matches TRBD1 (6 bases). V lost 0 bases and J lost 6, with 16 bases in between. The germline CDR1 and CDR2 sequences are GTSNPN and SVGIG (reference sequence). The CDR3 runs to 15 residues. The CDR3 DNA reads TGTGCCTGGAGTGTACAGGGCACGGGTAGGGATACGCAGTATTTT. This encodes CAWSVQGTGRDTQYF.

In this sample, this clone turned up a few times. The same CDR3 is also encoded by other DNA sequences in this sample. This chain joins TRBV18 and TRBJ1-1, with unresolved D. V was shortened by 3 bases and J by 1 base, with 3 bases between the two germline ends. The CDR3 spans 12 residues. Germline CDR1 and CDR2: KGHSH and LQKENI. The CDR3 coding sequence is TGTGCCAGCTCACCGAGGAACACTGAAGCTTTCTTT. Amino acids: CASSPRNTEAFF.

The V call is TRBV9, the J call TRBJ1-3, with unresolved D. V was shortened by 0 bases and J by 4 bases, with 8 bases between the two germline ends. From germline, CDR1 is SGDLS and CDR2 YYNGEE. There are 14 residues in the CDR3. The CDR3 DNA reads as TGTGCCAGCAGCGTAGTGGCTGGAGGAAACACCATATATTTT. It specifies CASSVVAGGNTIYF.

The J gene is TRBJ1-6, the V gene TRBV6-6, with a possible D match to TRBD1 (6 bases). Trimming removed 7 bases from V and 10 bases from J, with 14 bases in between. Germline values: CDR1 MNHNY, CDR2 SVGAGI (reference sequence). This CDR3 region has 13 residues. The CDR3 spells CASNRGAESPLHF. As DNA, the CDR3 is TGTGCCAGCAATAGGGGGGCGGAATCACCCCTCCACTTT.